This TCR beta chain comes out of a study of T cells after somatic rescue of genetic block (dated by TCRdb to the early 2020s). For context, the study as a whole: The study assessed how robust, over the long term, a T-cell system was when the system had developed through somatic rescue of a genetic block in T-cell development.

Details on this clone: Its antigen is unknown. There are no base qualities to consult, and no much larger clone falls within one base.

Libraries were prepared through the immunoSEQ multiplex PCR assay. TCRdb limited this immuneACCESS table to in-frame rearrangements with V and J called. A share of clones is missing; checked studies link under half to unresolved V genes, and the rest is unexplained. This sample has about 7,400 clones in its table, and roughly four fifths of those were observed once. About a quarter of the sample is in the top ten clones. Measured from the cysteine to the phenylalanine, the CDR3 is 14 residues long. Only the CDR3 portion is preserved as DNA: 42 bases, with reading frame beginning at the first base. Cut back by 7 bases and 8 bases, the V and J ends lie 18 bases apart. The germline V gene supplies CDR1 SNHLY and CDR2 FYNNEI.

The receptor was derived from a boy aged 5-17 years. The chain employs TRBV2 and TRBJ2-1, with no reliable assignment of the D segment. Sequencing used peripheral blood mononuclear cells (PBMCs). CDR3 protein: CASIDWPPGDEQFF. The DNA reads as follows: TGTGCCAGCATTGACTGGCCCCCGGGTGATGAGCAGTTCTTC.